This T cell receptor (beta chain) stems from a study of cytomegalovirus exposure and HLA in healthy donors. Across the study: The same platform as the roughly 670 first-cohort repertoires was used for the 130 or so validation repertoires, a later analysis reported.

TCRdb's copy holds only in-frame clones and misses some; the assay was immunoSEQ multiplex PCR. The data contain roughly 140,000 clones, roughly 89% of them seen just once; the ten biggest clones take up 2.5% to 4%. A remark on this clone: As yet, its antigen is unknown.

Findings and caveats of the study: Cytomegalovirus status was reportedly diagnosed by the classifier with high specificity and sensitivity. That first-cohort TCR clusters tended to co-occur in the 95 to 150 validation repertoires was found in a later analysis.

Germline V gives CDR1 SGHTA, CDR2 FQGNSA. The ends were cut back, 1 base at V and 13 bases at J, with 8 bases in the middle. The CDR3 covers 11 residues. This sequence joins TRBV7-2 and TRBJ2-1; D call uncertain. Input material: PBMCs. The TCR comes from a woman under 30 in good health and CMV-seropositive. For the CDR3, the DNA is TGTGCCAGCAGCTTAGGGCCGTCCCAGTTCTTC. This encodes CASSLGPSQFF.